This T cell receptor (beta chain) derives from a study of vaccination effects on CD4 cells after COVID-19. ViraFEST expansion of antigen-specific CD4+ T cells with viral peptide pools preceded sequencing. Upon completion of about 10 days in culture, CD4+ T cells were isolated. SARS-CoV-2 infection was confirmed by PCR in the person between March and December 2020. Half the medium was swapped for IL-2 medium on days 3 and 7. Study outcomes and limitations: Marked contraction was observed in infection-induced and vaccine-induced clones late after vaccination.

Here immunoSEQ multiplex PCR was the method, and the copy in TCRdb shows in-frame clones only, minus some. Counted here are 20,000 to 25,000 clones, 70% to 85% occurring once; the ten biggest clones make up roughly two fifths. Remarks on this clone: Its antigen is currently unknown.

This CDR3 spans 14 amino acids. CDR1 MNHEY and CDR2 SVGAGI come from the germline V gene. J gave up 4 bases and V 4 bases, and 3 bases lay outside the gene matches. The specimen was CD4+ T cells from PBMCs cultured with a peptide pool, collected before COVID-19 vaccination. The chain links TRBV6-5 to TRBJ2-1; TRBD2 matches at 8 bases. This TCR was sampled from a human donor who had a prior SARS-CoV-2 infection. CDR3: CASSSIAGYNEQFF. CDR3 DNA sequence: TGTGCCAGCAGTTCGATAGCGGGGTACAATGAGCAGTTCTTC.